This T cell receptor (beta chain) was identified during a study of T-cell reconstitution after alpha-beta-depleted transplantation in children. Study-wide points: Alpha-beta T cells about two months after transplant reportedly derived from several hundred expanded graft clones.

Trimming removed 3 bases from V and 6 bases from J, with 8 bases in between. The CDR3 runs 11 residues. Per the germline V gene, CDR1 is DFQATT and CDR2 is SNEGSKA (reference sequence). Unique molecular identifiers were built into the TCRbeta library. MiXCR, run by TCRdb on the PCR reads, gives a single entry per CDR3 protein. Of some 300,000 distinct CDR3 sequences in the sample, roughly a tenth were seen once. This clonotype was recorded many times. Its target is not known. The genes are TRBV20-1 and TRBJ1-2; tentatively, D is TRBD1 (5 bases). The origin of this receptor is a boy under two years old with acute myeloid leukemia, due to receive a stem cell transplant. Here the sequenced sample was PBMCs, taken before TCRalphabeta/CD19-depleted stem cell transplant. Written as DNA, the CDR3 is TGCAGTGCTAGCGGGGGTAATGGCTACACCTTC. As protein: CSASGGNGYTF.